This T cell receptor (beta chain) was recovered during a study of control samples from healthy donors and cancer patients. Germline CDR1 and CDR2: ENHRY and SYGVKD. The CDR3 consists of 14 residues. Deletions cut 8 bases from V and 0 bases from J, with 13 bases between. Only in-frame clones appear in the TCRdb table, and some are missing; sequencing was by immunoSEQ multiplex PCR. The sample holds about 92,000 clones, around 82% seen once. The chain is built from TRBV10-3 and TRBJ1-2; no clear D. The sequenced sample consisted of blood. This clonotype originated in a woman in her sixties in good health. CDR3 loop: CAIADGYANYGYTF. In nucleotides, the CDR3 is TGTGCCATCGCTGACGGCTATGCTAACTATGGCTACACCTTC.